This T cell receptor (beta chain) was identified in a study of blood T cell repertoires in COVID-19. At the level of the study: Samples came from the United States, Italy and Spain, spanning acute and convalescent COVID-19. Sources were T cells, B-cell-depleted T cells, or PBMCs; the material itself was cDNA or gDNA.

Patients of the Seattle cohort, enrolled during active infection, were followed longitudinally. Trimming removed 7 bases from V and 1 base from J, with 8 bases in between. The CDR3 is 13 amino acids. Authors' methods: Nucleated cell counts were estimated from reference gene primer amplification. The method was immunoSEQ multiplex PCR; TCRdb's version includes in-frame clones alone and lacks a portion of them. V, J and clone size derive from that table, while D and trimming were established from the DNA sequence. Here the sample spans 200,000 or so clones, about 85% being singletons. The source material was peripheral blood. This chain connects TRBV12-3 or TRBV12-4 to TRBJ1-3, with D perhaps matching TRBD1 (5 bases). The origin of this receptor is a person aged 70 to 85 with COVID-19, enrolled during active disease. CDR3 residues: CASIAGSGNTIYF. CDR3 nucleotide sequence: TGTGCCAGCATTGCAGGGTCTGGAAACACCATATATTTT.